Sequencing of this TCR beta chain was carried out in a study of cytomegalovirus exposure and HLA in healthy donors. 13 Jbeta primers and 60 Vbeta primers were used for the PCR. This table comes from immunoSEQ multiplex PCR, and its TCRdb copy is limited to in-frame clones, with some not included. The sample lists under 300,000 clones, about nine tenths occurring once. The CDR3 loop spans 14 amino acids. Trimming cost V 5 bases and J 2 bases; bases outside gene matches: 0. Germline assignment: CDR1 MNHEY and CDR2 SVGAGI. The TCR was taken from a man aged 35-49 years in good health and CMV-seropositive. The sample taken for sequencing was PBMCs. J is TRBJ2-1 and V is TRBV6-5; TRBD1 agrees at 10 bases. The CDR3 bases are TGTGCCAGCAGTGGACAGGGGGCCTACAATGAGCAGTTCTTC. Protein product: CASSGQGAYNEQFF.